What follows are 7 T cell receptor beta chains derived from one specimen sequenced in a study of prognosis after radiotherapy for stage I lung cancer. The genomic DNA TCR beta CDR3 region underwent two rounds of multiplex PCR. Round one of PCR was performed, and it used primers specific to each TRBV and TRBJ gene. TCRdb independently ran MiXCR on the multiplex PCR reads; one entry per CDR3 protein. The sample shows under 13,000 distinct CDR3 sequences, 54% of them seen only once. Sample: PBMCs, taken before or after stereotactic body radiation therapy (not recorded which). These TCRs come from a donor over 45 with non-small cell lung cancer.

This clonotype is medium-sized in the sample. The V and J genes are TRBV30 and TRBJ2-3, with 8 bases identical to TRBD1. Germline V gene lookup returns CDR1 GTSNPN and CDR2 SVGIG (reference sequence). This CDR3 is 16 amino acids long. V shed 3 bases, J shed 3 bases, and the junction held 11 bases outside the gene matches. CDR3 nucleotide sequence: TGTGCCTGGAGCGGTGGGACAGGAGGGAGGACAGATACGCAGTATTTT. Its protein product is CAWSGGTGGRTDTQYF. Using reference TRBV30 and TRBJ2-3 for the parts outside the CDR3, the full variable domain is SQTIHQWPATLVQPVGSPLSLECTVEGTSNPNLYWYRQAAGRGLQLLFYSVGIGQISSEVPQNLSASRPQDRQFILSSKKLLLSDSGFYLCAWSGGTGGRTDTQYFGPGTRLTVL.

This clonotype was seen at least ten times. The rearrangement links TRBV29-1 to TRBJ2-1; D may be TRBD1 or TRBD2 (5 bases each). Germline values: CDR1 SQVTM, CDR2 ANQGSEA. This CDR3 has 17 amino acids. V lost 1 base and J lost 3, with 19 bases in between. CDR3 bases: TGCAGCGTTGAAGGGGGCCGAGGGATCGGTGGCTACAATGAGCAGTTCTTC. Protein product: CSVEGGRGIGGYNEQFF.

V and J are TRBV5-6 and TRBJ2-7, with unresolved D. Germline CDR1 and CDR2: SGHDT and YYEEEE. There are 13 residues in the CDR3. Trimming took 0 bases from V and 3 from J, leaving 7 bases between them. The CDR3 region has the DNA TGTGCCAGCAGCTTGGACACCAACTACGAGCAGTACTTC. It encodes CASSLDTNYEQYF.

The chain combines TRBV28 with TRBJ1-6, with a tentative D call TRBD1 (5 bases). The CDR3 loop spans 14 amino acids. Germline lookup yields CDR1 MDHEN and CDR2 SYDVKM. V lost 4 bases, J lost 7 bases, and 11 bases lay in between. Here the CDR3 DNA reads TGTGCCAGCAGTTCGGGCTGGGGGAATTCACCCCTCCACTTT. The encoded protein is CASSSGWGNSPLHF.

This clonotype is categorized as medium-sized. CDR3 amino acids: CASSPTGYGENSPLHF. CDR3 coding DNA: TGTGCCAGCTCACCTACAGGGTACGGGGAGAATTCACCCCTCCACTTT. The V gene is TRBV18, the J gene TRBJ1-6, with TRBD1 as a possible D gene (6 bases). The V gene lost 3 bases and the J gene lost 7 bases, with 16 bases spanning the gap. CDR1 and CDR2 (germline): KGHSH, LQKENI. CDR3 length equals 16 residues.

The chain joins TRBV19 to TRBJ2-3; perhaps TRBD2 as D (6 bases). There are 13 residues in the CDR3. From germline, CDR1 is LNHDA and CDR2 SQIVND (reference sequence). The germline V and J ends were trimmed by 5 bases and 5 bases, with 11 bases remaining between them. The CDR3 protein is CASSGEVGDTQYF. For the CDR3, the DNA is TGTGCCAGTAGTGGGGAGGTCGGAGATACGCAGTATTTT.

This clonotype occurred once. The V and J genes are TRBV6-1 and TRBJ2-7, with 7 nucleotides matching TRBD2. The V gene end was trimmed by 6 bases and the J gene end by 2 bases; junction bases not matched to a gene: 4. CDR3 size: 13 residues. CDR1 MNHNS and CDR2 SASEGT come from the germline V gene. The CDR3 DNA sequence: TGTGCCAGCAGCGAGCGGGAAGCCTACGAGCAGTACTTC. Its translation: CASSEREAYEQYF.